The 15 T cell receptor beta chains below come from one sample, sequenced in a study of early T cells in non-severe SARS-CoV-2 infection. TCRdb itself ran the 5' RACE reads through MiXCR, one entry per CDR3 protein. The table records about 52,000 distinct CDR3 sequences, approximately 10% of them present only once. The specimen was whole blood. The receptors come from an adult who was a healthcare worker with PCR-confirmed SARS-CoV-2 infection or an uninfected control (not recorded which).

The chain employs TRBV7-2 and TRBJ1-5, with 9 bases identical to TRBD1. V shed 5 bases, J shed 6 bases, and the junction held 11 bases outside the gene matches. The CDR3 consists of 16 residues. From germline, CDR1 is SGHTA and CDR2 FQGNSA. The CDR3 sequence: CASSLLGGQGRQPQHF. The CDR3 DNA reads TGTGCCAGCAGCCTGCTGGGGGGACAGGGTCGTCAGCCCCAGCATTTT.

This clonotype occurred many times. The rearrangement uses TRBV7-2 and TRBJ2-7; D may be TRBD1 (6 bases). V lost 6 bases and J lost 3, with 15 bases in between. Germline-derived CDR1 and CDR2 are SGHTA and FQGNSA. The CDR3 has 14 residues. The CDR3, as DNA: TGTGCCAGCAGACCCGGGACAAGGTACTACGAGCAGTACTTC. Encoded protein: CASRPGTRYYEQYF. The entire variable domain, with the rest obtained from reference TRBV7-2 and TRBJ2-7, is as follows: GAGVSQSPSNKVTEKGKDVELRCDPISGHTALYWYRQSLGQGLEFLIYFQGNSAPDKSGLPSDRFSAERTGGSVSTLTIQRTQQEDSAVYLCASRPGTRYYEQYFGPGTRLTVT.

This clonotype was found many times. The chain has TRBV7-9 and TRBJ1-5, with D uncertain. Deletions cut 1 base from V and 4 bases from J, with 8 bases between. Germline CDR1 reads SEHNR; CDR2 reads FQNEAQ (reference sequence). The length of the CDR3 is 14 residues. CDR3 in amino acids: CASSLVDTNQPQHF. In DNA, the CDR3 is TGTGCCAGCAGCTTAGTGGATACTAATCAGCCCCAGCATTTT.

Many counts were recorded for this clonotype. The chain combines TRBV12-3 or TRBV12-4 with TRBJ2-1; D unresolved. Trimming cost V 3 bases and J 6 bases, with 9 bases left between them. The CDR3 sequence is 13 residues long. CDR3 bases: TGTGCCAGCAGTTTTTTAGTCTCCAATGAGCAGTTCTTC. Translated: CASSFLVSNEQFF.

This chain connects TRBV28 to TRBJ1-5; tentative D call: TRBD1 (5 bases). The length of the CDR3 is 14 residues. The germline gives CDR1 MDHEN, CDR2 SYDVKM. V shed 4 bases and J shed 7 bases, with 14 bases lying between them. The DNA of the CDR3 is TGTGCCAGCAGTTACGACAGCTCTCAACAGCCCCAGCATTTT. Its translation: CASSYDSSQQPQHF.

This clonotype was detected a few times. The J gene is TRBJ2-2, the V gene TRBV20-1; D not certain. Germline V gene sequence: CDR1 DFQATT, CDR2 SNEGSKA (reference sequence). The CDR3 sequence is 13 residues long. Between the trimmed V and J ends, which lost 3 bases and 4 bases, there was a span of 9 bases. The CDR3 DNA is TGCAGTGCTAGTTATCCGGGCACCGGGGAGCTGTTTTTT. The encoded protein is CSASYPGTGELFF.

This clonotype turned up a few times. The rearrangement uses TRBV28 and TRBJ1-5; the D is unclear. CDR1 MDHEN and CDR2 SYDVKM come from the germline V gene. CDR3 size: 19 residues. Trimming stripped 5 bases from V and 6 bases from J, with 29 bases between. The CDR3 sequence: CASSAEPHQGLGVGQPQHF. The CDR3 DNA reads TGTGCCAGCAGTGCGGAGCCTCACCAAGGACTTGGCGTCGGTCAGCCCCAGCATTTT.

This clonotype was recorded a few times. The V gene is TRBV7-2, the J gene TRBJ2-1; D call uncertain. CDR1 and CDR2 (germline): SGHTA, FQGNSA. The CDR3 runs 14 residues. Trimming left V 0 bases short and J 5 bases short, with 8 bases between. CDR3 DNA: TGTGCCAGCAGCTTAGCTGTCGGTAACAATGAGCAGTTCTTC. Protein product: CASSLAVGNNEQFF.

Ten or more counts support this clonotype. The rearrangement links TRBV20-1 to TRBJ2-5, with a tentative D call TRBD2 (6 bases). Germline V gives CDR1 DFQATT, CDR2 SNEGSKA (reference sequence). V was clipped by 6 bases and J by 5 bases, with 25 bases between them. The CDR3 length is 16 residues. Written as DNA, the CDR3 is TGCAGTGCGCGCCCCCTGGAGGGCTTTTTTAGGGAGACCCAGTACTTC. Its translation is CSARPLEGFFRETQYF.

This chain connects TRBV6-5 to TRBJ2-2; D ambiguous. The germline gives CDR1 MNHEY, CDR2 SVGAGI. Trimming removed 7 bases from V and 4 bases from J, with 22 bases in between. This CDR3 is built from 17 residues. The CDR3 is CASTRATRVRGTGELFF. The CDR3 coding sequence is TGTGCCAGCACCCGGGCTACACGGGTTCGAGGCACCGGGGAGCTGTTTTTT.

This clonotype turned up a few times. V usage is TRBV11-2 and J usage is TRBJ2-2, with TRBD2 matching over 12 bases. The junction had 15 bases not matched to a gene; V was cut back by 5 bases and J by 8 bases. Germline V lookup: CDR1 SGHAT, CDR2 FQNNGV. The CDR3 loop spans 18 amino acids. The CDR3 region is CASSPPSGGVPGGGELFF. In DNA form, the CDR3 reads TGTGCCAGCAGCCCCCCTAGCGGGGGGGTCCCGGGTGGTGGGGAGCTGTTTTTT.

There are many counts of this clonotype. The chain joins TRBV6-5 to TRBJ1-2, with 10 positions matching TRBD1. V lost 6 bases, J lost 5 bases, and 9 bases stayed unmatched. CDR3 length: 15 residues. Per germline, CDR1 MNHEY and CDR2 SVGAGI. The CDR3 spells CASSVDRGRGYGYTF. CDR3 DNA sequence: TGTGCCAGCAGCGTTGACAGGGGGCGCGGATATGGCTACACCTTC.

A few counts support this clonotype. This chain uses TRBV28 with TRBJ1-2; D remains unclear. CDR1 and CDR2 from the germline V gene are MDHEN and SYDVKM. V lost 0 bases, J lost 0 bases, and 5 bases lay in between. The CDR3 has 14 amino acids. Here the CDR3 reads CASSLWSANYGYTF. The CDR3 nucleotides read TGTGCCAGCAGTTTATGGTCAGCTAACTATGGCTACACCTTC.

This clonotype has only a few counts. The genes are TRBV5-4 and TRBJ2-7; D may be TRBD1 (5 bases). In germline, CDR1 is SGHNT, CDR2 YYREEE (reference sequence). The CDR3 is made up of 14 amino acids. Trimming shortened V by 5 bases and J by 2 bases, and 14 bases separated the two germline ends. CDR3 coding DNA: TGTGCCAGCAGACAGGAGAATAGCCCCTACGAGCAGTACTTC. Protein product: CASRQENSPYEQYF.

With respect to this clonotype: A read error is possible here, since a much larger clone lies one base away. DNA of the CDR3: TGTGCCAGCAGCCACAGGGAGATGTACACTGAAGCTTTCTTT. Translation: CASSHREMYTEAFF. V gene TRBV7-9 combines with J gene TRBJ1-1; the D gene is possibly TRBD1 (6 bases). V lost 5 bases and J lost 3, with 13 bases in between. Germline lookup yields CDR1 SEHNR and CDR2 FQNEAQ (reference sequence). CDR3 length equals 14 residues.